This is a list of T cell receptor beta chains from one sample in a study of T-cell memory formation after mild COVID-19. One entry per CDR3 protein results from TCRdb running MiXCR on the 5' RACE reads. This sample yields 350,000 to 450,000 distinct CDR3 sequences, of which 25% to 30% are seen a single time; 13% belongs to the top ten. Sequencing was carried out using PBMCs or a T cell subset sorted from them (not recorded which). These TCRs come from an adult woman who had mild COVID-19 (a few samples of this study predate the infection). Cell type and time point are not known. Both conserved end residues are trimmed from each CDR3. Part of the rows lack a size; the others show once, few, many or a class for expanded clones.

clone size,V gene,J gene,CDR3 protein
-,TRBV7-3,TRBJ2-1,ASSDGQGSYNEQF
-,TRBV9,TRBJ2-3,ASSVDGTGSSTDTQY
-,TRBV12-3/TRBV12-4,TRBJ2-3,ASSLTSPDTQY
few,TRBV12-3/TRBV12-4,TRBJ1-2,ASLNRGARGYT
-,TRBV11-2,TRBJ2-5,ASSLIYTGGIGETQY
many,TRBV12-3/TRBV12-4,TRBJ2-7,ASSFGLLGSHEQY
many,TRBV7-8,TRBJ1-4,ASSRGRTNEKLF
-,TRBV6-5,TRBJ2-7,ASSYSAYVGGVGYEQY
-,TRBV20-1,TRBJ1-5,SAREPGNQPQH
few,TRBV4-3,TRBJ2-3,ASSQKLAGGPDTQY
-,TRBV6-2/TRBV6-3,TRBJ2-1,ASSTREGISYNEQF
few,TRBV7-2,TRBJ2-5,ASSLAGRLAQETQY
-,TRBV7-2,TRBJ2-1,ARGGRDYNEQF
-,TRBV9,TRBJ1-4,ASSSRGSRYEKLF
few,TRBV7-9,TRBJ1-4,ASSSPYRLEDEKLF
-,TRBV25-1,TRBJ2-5,ASSGLTGGPETQY
-,TRBV14,TRBJ2-1,ASSQLAGGSYNEQF
-,TRBV7-9,TRBJ2-3,ASSLILAGAPDTQY
few,TRBV25-1,TRBJ2-2,ASSDTSGRARTGELF
-,TRBV16,TRBJ2-2,ASSSSGGNGELF
-,TRBV23-1,TRBJ2-1,ASSLPTGDEQF
few,TRBV7-9,TRBJ2-1,ASSLSPSNEQF
-,TRBV20-1,TRBJ2-3,SAHAGTSGTDTQY
many,TRBV7-3,TRBJ2-1,ASSLVGTGINEQF
few,TRBV15,TRBJ2-1,ATSRKAGGPNEQF
-,TRBV2,TRBJ2-7,ASIGTGRLTYEQY
few,TRBV7-2,TRBJ1-1,ASSLVGLTEAF
few,TRBV7-9,TRBJ2-7,ASSYRTGTSYEQY
few,TRBV13,TRBJ2-7,ASSSYSGTDSYEQY
-,TRBV12-3/TRBV12-4,TRBJ1-2,ASRIDRGGYT
-,TRBV7-2,TRBJ2-1,ASSLVPPGLGQF
few,TRBV29-1,TRBJ2-1,SARQGGYNEQF
-,TRBV12-3/TRBV12-4,TRBJ2-7,ASSLGSRRYEQY
few,TRBV7-9,TRBJ1-1,ASSLKGDGRNTEAF
few,TRBV6-6,TRBJ2-1,ASKYSGSSYNEQF
-,TRBV12-5,TRBJ2-3,ASGLAILGSHPTQY
few,TRBV5-1,TRBJ1-1,ASSLDRGGDTEAF
-,TRBV5-5,TRBJ2-3,ASSHAEAAY
-,TRBV20-1,TRBJ2-3,SANPTWTSGSTDTQY
-,TRBV9,TRBJ2-2,ASSAERGPYTGELF
-,TRBV30,TRBJ2-7,AWSVWRESYEQY
-,TRBV27,TRBJ1-5,ASRGAVNQPQH
medium-sized,TRBV10-3,TRBJ2-1,ATRGGASGPHNEQF
-,TRBV18,TRBJ2-2,ASSPETTLTGELF
few,TRBV15,TRBJ2-1,ATSKGGTSFHEQF
-,TRBV4-1,TRBJ1-4,ASSLGLSVEKLF